This TCR beta chain was sequenced during a study of preoperative IRX-2 immunotherapy in early breast cancer. Here immunoSEQ multiplex PCR was the method, and the copy in TCRdb shows in-frame clones only, minus some. Among 40,000 to 50,000 clones listed, around 77% were seen once. Trimming cost V 0 bases and J 3 bases, with 30 bases left between them. There are 22 residues in the CDR3. Germline CDR1 and CDR2: KGHSH and LQKENI. Treatment indicated: preoperative locoregional IRX-2 cytokine immunotherapy. This receptor was obtained from a human donor with breast cancer. The input for sequencing was tumor tissue, taken after IRX-2 immunotherapy. The chain employs TRBV18 and TRBJ1-3; a possible D gene is TRBD1 (5 bases). CDR3 bases: TGTGCCAGCTCACCACCGCGGCAGGGCCCGTATGAAAACGCAATCGGTGGAAACACCATATATTTT. Its protein is CASSPPRQGPYENAIGGNTIYF.